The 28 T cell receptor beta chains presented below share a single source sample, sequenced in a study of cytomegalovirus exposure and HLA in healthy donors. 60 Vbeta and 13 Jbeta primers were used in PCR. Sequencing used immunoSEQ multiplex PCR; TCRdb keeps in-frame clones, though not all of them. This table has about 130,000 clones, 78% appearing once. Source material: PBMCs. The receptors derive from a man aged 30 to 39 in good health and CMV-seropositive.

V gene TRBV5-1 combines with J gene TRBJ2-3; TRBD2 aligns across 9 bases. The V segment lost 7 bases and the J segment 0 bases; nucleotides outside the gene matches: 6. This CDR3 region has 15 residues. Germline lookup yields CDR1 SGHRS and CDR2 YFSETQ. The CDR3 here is CASGPGLASTDTQYF. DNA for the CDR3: TGCGCCAGCGGCCCTGGACTAGCGAGCACAGATACGCAGTATTTT.

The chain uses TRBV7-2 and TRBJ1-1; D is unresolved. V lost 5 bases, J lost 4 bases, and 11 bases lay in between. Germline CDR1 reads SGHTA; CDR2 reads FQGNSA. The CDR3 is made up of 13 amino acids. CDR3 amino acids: CASSPFGFTEAFF. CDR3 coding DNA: TGTGCCAGCAGCCCGTTCGGGTTCACTGAAGCTTTCTTT.

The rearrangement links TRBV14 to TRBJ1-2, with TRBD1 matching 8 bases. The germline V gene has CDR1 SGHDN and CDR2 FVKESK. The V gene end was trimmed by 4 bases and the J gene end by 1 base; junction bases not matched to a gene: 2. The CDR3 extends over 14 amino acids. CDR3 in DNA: TGTGCCAGCAGCCGAACAGGGGGTAACTATGGCTACACCTTC. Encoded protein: CASSRTGGNYGYTF.

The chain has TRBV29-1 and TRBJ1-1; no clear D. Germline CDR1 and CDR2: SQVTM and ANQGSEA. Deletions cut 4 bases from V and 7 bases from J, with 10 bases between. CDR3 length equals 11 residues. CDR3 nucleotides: TGCAGCGTTGTGAGAGGGAATGAAGCTTTCTTT. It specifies CSVVRGNEAFF.

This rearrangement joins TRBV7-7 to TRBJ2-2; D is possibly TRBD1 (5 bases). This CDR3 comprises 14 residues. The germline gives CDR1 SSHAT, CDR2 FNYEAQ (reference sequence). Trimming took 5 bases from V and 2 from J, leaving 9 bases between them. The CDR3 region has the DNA TGTGCCAGCAGCCTCCAGGGAAACACCGGGGAGCTGTTTTTT. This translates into CASSLQGNTGELFF.

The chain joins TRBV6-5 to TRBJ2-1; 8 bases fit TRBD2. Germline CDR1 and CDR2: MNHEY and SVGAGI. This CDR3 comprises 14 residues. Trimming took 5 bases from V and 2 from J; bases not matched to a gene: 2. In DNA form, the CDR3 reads TGTGCCAGCAGTCCGGGACTAGCCTACAATGAGCAGTTCTTC. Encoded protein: CASSPGLAYNEQFF.

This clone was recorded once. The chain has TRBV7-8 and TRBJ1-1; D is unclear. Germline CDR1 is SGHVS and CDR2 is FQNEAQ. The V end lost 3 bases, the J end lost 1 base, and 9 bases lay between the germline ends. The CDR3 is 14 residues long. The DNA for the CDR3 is TGTGCCAGCAGCTTTGAAGAGGGGAACACTGAAGCTTTCTTT. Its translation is CASSFEEGNTEAFF. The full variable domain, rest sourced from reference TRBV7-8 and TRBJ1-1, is GAGVSQSPRYKVAKRGQDVALRCDPISGHVSLFWYQQALGQGPEFLTYFQNEAQLDKSGLPSDRFFAERPEGSVSTLKIQRTQQEDSAVYLCASSFEEGNTEAFFGQGTRLTVV.

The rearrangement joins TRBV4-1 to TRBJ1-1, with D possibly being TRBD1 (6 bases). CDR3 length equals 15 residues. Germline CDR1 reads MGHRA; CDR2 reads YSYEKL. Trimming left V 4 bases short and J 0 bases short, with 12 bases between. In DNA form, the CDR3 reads TGCGCCAGCAGCCTTTCGGACAGACTGAACACTGAAGCTTTCTTT. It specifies CASSLSDRLNTEAFF.

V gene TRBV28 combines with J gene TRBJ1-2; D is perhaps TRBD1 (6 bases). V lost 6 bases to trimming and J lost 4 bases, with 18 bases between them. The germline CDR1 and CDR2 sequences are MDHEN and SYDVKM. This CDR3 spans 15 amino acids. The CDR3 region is CASSITGGPVYGYTF. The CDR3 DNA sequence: TGTGCCAGCAGCATAACCGGGGGGCCAGTCTATGGCTACACCTTC.

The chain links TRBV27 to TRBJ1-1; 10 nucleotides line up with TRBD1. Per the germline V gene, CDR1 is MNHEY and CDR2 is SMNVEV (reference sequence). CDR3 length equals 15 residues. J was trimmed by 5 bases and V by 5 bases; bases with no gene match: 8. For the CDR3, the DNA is TGTGCCAGCAGTATACGCGGACAGGGGGGAACTGAAGCTTTCTTT. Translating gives CASSIRGQGGTEAFF.

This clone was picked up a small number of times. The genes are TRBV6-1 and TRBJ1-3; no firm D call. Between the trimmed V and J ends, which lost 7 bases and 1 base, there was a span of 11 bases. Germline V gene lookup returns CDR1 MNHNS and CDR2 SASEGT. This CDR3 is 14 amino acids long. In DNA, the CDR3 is TGTGCCAGCACCCTCGACAATTCTGGAAACACCATATATTTT. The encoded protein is CASTLDNSGNTIYF.

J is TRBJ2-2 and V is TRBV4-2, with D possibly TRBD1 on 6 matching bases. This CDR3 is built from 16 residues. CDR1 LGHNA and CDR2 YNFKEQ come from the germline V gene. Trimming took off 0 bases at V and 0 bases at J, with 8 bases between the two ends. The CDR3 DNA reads TGTGCCAGCAGCCAAGAGGCAGGGGCGAACACCGGGGAGCTGTTTTTT. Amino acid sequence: CASSQEAGANTGELFF.

The CDR3 nucleotides are TGTGCCAGCAGTGAATATTTTGGACAGGGGGCGCGGGGGACCATGGAGACCCAGTACTTC. Translation: CASSEYFGQGARGTMETQYF. The gene calls are TRBV2 and TRBJ2-5; 11 nucleotides line up with TRBD1. Germline-derived CDR1 and CDR2 are SNHLY and FYNNEI. The CDR3 is made up of 20 amino acids. J gave up 5 bases and V 2 bases, and 19 bases lay outside the gene matches.

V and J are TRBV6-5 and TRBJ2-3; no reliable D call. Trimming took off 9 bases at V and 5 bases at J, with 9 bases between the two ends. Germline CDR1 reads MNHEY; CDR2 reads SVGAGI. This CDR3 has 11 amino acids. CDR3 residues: CASFEVDTQYF. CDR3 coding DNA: TGTGCCAGTTTCGAGGTAGATACGCAGTATTTT.

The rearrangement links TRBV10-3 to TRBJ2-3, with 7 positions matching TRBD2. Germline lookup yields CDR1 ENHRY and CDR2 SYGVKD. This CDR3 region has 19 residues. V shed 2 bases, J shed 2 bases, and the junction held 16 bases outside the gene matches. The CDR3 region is CAISERLAGVGASTDTQYF. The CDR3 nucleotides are TGTGCCATCAGTGAGCGATTGGCGGGAGTAGGGGCCTCCACAGATACGCAGTATTTT.

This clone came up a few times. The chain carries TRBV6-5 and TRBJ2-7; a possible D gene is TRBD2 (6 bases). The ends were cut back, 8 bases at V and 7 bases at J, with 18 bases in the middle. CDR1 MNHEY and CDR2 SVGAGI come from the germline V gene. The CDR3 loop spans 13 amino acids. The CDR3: CASGRWRDGEQYF. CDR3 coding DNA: TGTGCCAGCGGGCGGTGGCGGGATGGAGAGCAGTACTTC.

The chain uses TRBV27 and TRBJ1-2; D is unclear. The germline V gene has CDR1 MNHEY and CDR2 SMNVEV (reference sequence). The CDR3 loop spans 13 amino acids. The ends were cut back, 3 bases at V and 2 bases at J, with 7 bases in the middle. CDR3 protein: CASSFEANYGYTF. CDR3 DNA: TGTGCCAGCAGTTTCGAGGCAAACTATGGCTACACCTTC.

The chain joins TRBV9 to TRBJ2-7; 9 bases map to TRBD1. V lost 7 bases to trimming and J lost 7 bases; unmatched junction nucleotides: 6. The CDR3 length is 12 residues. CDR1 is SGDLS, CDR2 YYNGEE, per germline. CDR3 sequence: CASGTGSGEQYF. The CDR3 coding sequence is TGTGCCAGCGGGACAGGGTCGGGTGAGCAGTACTTC. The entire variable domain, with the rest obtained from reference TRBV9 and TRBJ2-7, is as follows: DSGVTQTPKHLITATGQRVTLRCSPRSGDLSVYWYQQSLDQGLQFLIQYYNGEERAKGNILERFSAQQFPDLHSELNLSSLELGDSALYFCASGTGSGEQYFGPGTRLTVT.

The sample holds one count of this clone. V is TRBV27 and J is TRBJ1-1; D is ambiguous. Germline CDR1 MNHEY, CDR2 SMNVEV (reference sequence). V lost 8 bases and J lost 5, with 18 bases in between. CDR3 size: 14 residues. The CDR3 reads CASCVAGRGTEAFF. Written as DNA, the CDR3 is TGTGCCAGCTGTGTTGCGGGCCGAGGGACTGAAGCTTTCTTT.

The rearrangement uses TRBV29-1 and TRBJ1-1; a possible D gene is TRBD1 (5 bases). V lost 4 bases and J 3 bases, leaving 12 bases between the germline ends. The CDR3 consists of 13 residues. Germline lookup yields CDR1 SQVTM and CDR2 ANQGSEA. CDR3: CSVGGGDHTEAFF. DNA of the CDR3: TGCAGCGTTGGGGGAGGGGACCACACTGAAGCTTTCTTT.

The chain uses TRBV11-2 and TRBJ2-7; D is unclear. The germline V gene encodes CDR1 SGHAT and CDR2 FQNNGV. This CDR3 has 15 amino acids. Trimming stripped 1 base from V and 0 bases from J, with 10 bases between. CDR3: CASSLVIGSSYEQYF. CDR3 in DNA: TGTGCCAGCAGCTTAGTAATCGGTAGCTCCTACGAGCAGTACTTC.

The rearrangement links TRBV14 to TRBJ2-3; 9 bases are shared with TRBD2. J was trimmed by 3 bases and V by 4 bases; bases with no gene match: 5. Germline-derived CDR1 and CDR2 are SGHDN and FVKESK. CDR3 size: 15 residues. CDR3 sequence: CASSLISGRTDTQYF. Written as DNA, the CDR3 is TGTGCCAGCAGCCTCATTAGCGGGAGAACAGATACGCAGTATTTT.

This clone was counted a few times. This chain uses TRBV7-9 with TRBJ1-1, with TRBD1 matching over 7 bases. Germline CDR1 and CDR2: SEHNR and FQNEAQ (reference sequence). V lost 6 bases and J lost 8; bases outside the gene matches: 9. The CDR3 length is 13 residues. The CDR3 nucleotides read TGTGCCAGCAGTGTGGGACAGCAAGCAGAAGCTTTCTTT. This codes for CASSVGQQAEAFF.

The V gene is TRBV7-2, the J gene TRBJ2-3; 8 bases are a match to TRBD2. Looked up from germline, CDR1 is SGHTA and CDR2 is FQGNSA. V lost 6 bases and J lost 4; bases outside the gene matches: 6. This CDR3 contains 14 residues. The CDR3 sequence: CASRFGRGADTQYF. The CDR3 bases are TGTGCCAGCAGGTTCGGGAGGGGGGCAGATACGCAGTATTTT. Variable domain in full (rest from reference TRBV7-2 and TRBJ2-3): GAGVSQSPSNKVTEKGKDVELRCDPISGHTALYWYRQSLGQGLEFLIYFQGNSAPDKSGLPSDRFSAERTGGSVSTLTIQRTQQEDSAVYLCASRFGRGADTQYFGPGTRLTVL.

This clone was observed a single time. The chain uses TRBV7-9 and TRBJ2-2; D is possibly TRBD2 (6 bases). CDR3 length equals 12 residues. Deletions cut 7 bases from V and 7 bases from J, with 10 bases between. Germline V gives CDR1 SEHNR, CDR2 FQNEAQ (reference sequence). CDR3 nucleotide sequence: TGTGCCAGCACCCCCGGGGGCGGGGAGCTGTTTTTT. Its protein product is CASTPGGGELFF.

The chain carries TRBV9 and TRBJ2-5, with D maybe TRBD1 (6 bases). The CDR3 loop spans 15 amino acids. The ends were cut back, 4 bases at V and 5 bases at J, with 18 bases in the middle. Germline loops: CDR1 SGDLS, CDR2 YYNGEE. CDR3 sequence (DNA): TGTGCCAGCAGCCCCTACAGGGTTGGAGAGGAGACCCAGTACTTC. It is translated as CASSPYRVGEETQYF. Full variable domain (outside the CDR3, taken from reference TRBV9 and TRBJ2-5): DSGVTQTPKHLITATGQRVTLRCSPRSGDLSVYWYQQSLDQGLQFLIQYYNGEERAKGNILERFSAQQFPDLHSELNLSSLELGDSALYFCASSPYRVGEETQYFGPGTRLLVL.

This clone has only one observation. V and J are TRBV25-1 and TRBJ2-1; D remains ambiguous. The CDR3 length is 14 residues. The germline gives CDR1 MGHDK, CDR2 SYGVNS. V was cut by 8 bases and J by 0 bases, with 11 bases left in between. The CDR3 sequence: CASLSANSYNEQFF. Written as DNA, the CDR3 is TGTGCCAGCCTCTCCGCGAACTCCTACAATGAGCAGTTCTTC.

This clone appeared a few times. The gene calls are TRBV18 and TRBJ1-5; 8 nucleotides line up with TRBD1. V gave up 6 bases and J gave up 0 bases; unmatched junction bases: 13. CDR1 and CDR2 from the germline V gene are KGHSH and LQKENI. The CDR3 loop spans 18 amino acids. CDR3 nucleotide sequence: TGTGCCAGCTCGCAGCAGGGGGCCGTCGGATATAGCAATCAGCCCCAGCATTTT. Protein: CASSQQGAVGYSNQPQHF.